This entry is about one T cell receptor (beta chain). Its antigen remains unknown. Likely a read error: the CDR3 ends without its conserved phenylalanine or tryptophan. The data were obtained in a study of post-analysis software for immune sequencing data. Study-level background: Disease trajectories encompassed relapsing-remitting, secondary progressive and progressive-relapsing multiple sclerosis.

With 6 bases removed from V and 2 bases from J, the gap between germline ends came to 17 bases. Germline CDR1 is MNHNS and CDR2 is SASEGT. CDR3 length equals 16 residues. cDNA libraries for TCR beta contained unique molecular identifiers. TCRdb reprocessed the PCR reads with MiXCR, giving one entry per CDR3 protein. Altogether 550,000 to 700,000 distinct CDR3 sequences are present, around 40% being singletons, with the ten largest covering roughly 1.8%. Findings and limits, study-wide: Five TRBV segments, including TRBV5-6, TRBV5-1 and TRBV20-1, were more frequent in patients than controls. Controls had significantly higher normalized Chao1 diversity than multiple sclerosis patients.

This rearrangement joins TRBV6-1 to TRBJ2-1; D remains unclear. The sequencing input was blood. The receptor's source is a girl aged 5 to 17 with multiple sclerosis. The CDR3, as DNA: TGTGCCAGCAGACCCATTTTAAGGCAGGCCTACAATGAGCAGTTCCTC. Translation: CASRPILRQAYNEQFL.